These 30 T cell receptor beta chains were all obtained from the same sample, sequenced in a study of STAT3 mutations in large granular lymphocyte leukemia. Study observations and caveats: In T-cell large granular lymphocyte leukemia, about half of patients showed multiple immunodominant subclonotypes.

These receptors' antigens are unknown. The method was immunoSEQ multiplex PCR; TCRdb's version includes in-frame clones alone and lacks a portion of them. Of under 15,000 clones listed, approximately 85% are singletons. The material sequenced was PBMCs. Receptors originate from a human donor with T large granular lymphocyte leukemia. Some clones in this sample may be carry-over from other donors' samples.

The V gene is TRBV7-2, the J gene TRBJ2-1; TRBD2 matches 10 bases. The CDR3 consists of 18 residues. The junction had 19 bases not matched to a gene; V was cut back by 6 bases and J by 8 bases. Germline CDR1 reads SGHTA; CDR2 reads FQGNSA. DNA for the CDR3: TGTGCCAGCAGGGACGAGATGGGGCTAGCGGGAGTCCCCCATGAGCAGTTCTTC. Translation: CASRDEMGLAGVPHEQFF.

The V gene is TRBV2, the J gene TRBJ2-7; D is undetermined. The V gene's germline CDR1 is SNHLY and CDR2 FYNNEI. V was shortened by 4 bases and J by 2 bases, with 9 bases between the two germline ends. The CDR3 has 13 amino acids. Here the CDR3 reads CASSVSPAYEQYF. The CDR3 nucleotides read TGTGCCAGCAGTGTCAGTCCCGCCTACGAGCAGTACTTC.

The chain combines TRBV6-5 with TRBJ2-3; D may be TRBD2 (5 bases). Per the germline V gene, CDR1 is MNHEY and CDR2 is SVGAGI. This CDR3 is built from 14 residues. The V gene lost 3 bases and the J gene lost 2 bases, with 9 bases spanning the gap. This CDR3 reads CASSYGLATDTQYF. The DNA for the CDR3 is TGTGCCAGCAGTTATGGGCTAGCCACAGATACGCAGTATTTT.

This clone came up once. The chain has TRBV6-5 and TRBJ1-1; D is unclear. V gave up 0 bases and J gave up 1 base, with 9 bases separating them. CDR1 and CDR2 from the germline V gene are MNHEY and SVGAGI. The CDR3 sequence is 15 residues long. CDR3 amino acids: CASSYSGNSNTEAFF. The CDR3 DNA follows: TGTGCCAGCAGTTACTCCGGCAACTCGAACACTGAAGCTTTCTTT.

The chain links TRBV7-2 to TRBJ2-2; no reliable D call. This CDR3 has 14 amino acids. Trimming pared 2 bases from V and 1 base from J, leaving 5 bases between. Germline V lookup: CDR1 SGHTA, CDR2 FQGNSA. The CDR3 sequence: CASSLYRNTGELFF. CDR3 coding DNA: TGTGCCAGCAGCTTATACAGGAACACCGGGGAGCTGTTTTTT. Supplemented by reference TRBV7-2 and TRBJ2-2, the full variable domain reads GAGVSQSPSNKVTEKGKDVELRCDPISGHTALYWYRQSLGQGLEFLIYFQGNSAPDKSGLPSDRFSAERTGGSVSTLTIQRTQQEDSAVYLCASSLYRNTGELFFGEGSRLTVL.

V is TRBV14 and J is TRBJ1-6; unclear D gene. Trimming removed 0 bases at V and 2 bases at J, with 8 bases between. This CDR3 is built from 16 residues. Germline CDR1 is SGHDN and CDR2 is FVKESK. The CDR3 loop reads CASSQEGGTYNSPLHF. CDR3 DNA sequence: TGTGCCAGCAGCCAAGAGGGTGGAACCTATAATTCACCCCTCCACTTT. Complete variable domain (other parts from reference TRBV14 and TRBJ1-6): EAGVTQFPSHSVIEKGQTVTLRCDPISGHDNLYWYRRVMGKEIKFLLHFVKESKQDESGMPNNRFLAERTGGTYSTLKVQPAELEDSGVYFCASSQEGGTYNSPLHFGNGTRLTVT.

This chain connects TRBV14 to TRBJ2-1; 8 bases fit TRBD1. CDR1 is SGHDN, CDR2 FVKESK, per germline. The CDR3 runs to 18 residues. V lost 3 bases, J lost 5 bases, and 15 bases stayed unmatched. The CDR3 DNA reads TGTGCCAGCAGCCATAGGAGGGGACCGGGACAGGCCAACAATGAGCAGTTCTTC. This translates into CASSHRRGPGQANNEQFF.

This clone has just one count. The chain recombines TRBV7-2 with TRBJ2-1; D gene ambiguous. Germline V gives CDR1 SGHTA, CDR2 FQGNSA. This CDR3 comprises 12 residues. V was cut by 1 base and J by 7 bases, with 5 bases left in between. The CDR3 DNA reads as TGTGCCAGCAGCTTAGGATCTAATGAGCAGTTCTTC. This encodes CASSLGSNEQFF.

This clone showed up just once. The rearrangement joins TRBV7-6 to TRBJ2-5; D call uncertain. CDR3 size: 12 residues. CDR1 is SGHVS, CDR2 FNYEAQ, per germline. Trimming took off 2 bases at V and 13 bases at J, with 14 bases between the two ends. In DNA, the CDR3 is TGTGCCAGCAGCTTACCTGACCTCCCTCGGTACTTC. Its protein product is CASSLPDLPRYF.

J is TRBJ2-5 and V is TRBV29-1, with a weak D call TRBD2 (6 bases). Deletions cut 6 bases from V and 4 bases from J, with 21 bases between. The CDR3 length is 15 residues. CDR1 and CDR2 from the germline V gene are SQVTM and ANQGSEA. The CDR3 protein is CSVDRGWRGRETQYF. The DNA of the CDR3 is TGCAGCGTCGACCGGGGTTGGAGGGGTAGAGAGACCCAGTACTTC. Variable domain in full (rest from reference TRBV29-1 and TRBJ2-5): SAVISQKPSRDICQRGTSLTIQCQVDSQVTMMFWYRQQPGQSLTLIATANQGSEATYESGFVIDKFPISRPNLTFSTLTVSNMSPEDSSIYLCSVDRGWRGRETQYFGPGTRLLVL.

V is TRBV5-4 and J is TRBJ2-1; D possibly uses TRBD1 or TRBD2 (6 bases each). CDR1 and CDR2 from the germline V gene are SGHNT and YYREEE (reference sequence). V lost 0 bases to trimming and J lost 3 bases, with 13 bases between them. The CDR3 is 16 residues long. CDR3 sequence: CASSLVNGGVYNEQFF. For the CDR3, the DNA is TGTGCCAGCAGCTTGGTTAACGGGGGCGTCTACAATGAGCAGTTCTTC.

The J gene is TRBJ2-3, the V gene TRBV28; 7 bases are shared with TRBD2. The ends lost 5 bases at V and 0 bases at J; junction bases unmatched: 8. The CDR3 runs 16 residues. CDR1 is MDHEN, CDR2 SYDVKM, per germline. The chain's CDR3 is CASSRRRGRSTDTQYF. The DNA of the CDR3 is TGTGCCAGCAGTAGGCGGCGGGGGAGGAGCACAGATACGCAGTATTTT. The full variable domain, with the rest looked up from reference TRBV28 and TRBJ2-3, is DVKVTQSSRYLVKRTGEKVFLECVQDMDHENMFWYRQDPGLGLRLIYFSYDVKMKEKGDIPEGYSVSREKKERFSLILESASTNQTSMYLCASSRRRGRSTDTQYFGPGTRLTVL.

As DNA, the CDR3 is TGTGCCAGCAGTCGACAGGACTCCTACAATGAGCAGTTCTTC. Encoded protein: CASSRQDSYNEQFF. The J gene is TRBJ2-1, the V gene TRBV9; D is possibly TRBD1 (6 bases). This CDR3 is 14 amino acids long. Germline V gene data show CDR1 as SGDLS and CDR2 as YYNGEE. Trimming removed 5 bases from V and 0 bases from J, with 9 bases in between.

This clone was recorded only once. CDR3 protein: CASSIRAPRPGEQFF. Written as DNA, the CDR3 is TGTGCCAGCAGTATCAGGGCTCCCCGCCCCGGTGAGCAGTTCTTC. J is TRBJ2-1 and V is TRBV5-8, with a tentative D call TRBD1 (5 bases). The CDR3 length is 15 residues. Per germline, CDR1 SGHTS and CDR2 YDEGEE. Trimming took 5 bases from V and 9 from J, leaving 21 bases between them.

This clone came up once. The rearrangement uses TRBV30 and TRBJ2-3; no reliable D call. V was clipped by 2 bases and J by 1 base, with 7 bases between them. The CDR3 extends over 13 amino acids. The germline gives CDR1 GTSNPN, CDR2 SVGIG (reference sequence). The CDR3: CAWSIPGTDTQYF. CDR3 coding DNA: TGTGCCTGGAGTATACCAGGCACAGATACGCAGTATTTT.

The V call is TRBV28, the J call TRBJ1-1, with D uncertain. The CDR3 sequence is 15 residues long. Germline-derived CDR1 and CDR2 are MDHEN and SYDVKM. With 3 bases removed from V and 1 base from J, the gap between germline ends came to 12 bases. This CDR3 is CASSFWAEENTEAFF. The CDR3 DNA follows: TGTGCCAGCAGTTTTTGGGCGGAAGAGAACACTGAAGCTTTCTTT.

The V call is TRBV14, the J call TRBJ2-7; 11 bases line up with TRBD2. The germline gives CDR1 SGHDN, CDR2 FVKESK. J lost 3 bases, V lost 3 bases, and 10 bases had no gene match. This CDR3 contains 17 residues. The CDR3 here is CASSHKSGTSGDYEQYF. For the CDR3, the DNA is TGTGCCAGCAGCCATAAGTCTGGGACTAGCGGAGACTACGAGCAGTACTTC.

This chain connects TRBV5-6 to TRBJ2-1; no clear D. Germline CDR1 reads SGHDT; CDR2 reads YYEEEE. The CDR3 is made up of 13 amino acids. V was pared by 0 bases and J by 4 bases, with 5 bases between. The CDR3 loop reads CASSLESYNEQFF. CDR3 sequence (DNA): TGTGCCAGCAGCTTGGAATCGTACAATGAGCAGTTCTTC.

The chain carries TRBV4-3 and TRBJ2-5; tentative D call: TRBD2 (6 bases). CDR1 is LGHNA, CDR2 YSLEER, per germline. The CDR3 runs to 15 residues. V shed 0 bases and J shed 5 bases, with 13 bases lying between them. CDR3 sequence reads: CASSQDFGSGETQYF. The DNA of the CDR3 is TGCGCCAGCAGCCAAGATTTTGGCAGCGGGGAGACCCAGTACTTC.

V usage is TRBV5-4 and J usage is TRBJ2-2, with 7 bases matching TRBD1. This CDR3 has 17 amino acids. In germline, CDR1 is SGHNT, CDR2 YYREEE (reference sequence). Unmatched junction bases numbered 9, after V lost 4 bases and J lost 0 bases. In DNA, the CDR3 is TGTGCCAGCAGCCGACAGGGAATCCTCGCGAACACCGGGGAGCTGTTTTTT. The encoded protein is CASSRQGILANTGELFF.

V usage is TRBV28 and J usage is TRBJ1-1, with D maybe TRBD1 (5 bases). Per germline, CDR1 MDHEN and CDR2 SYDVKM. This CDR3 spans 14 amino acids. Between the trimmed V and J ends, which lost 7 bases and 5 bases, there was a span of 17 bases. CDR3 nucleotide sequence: TGTGCCAGCACCCCCTCCCGGGGCGGGACTGAAGCTTTCTTT. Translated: CASTPSRGGTEAFF. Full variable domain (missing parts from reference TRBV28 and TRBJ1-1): DVKVTQSSRYLVKRTGEKVFLECVQDMDHENMFWYRQDPGLGLRLIYFSYDVKMKEKGDIPEGYSVSREKKERFSLILESASTNQTSMYLCASTPSRGGTEAFFGQGTRLTVV.

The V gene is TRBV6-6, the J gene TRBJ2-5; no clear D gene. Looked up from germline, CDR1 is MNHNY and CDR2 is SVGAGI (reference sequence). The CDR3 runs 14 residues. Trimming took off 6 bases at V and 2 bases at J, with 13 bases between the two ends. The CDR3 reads CASSSQRTQETQYF. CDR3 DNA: TGTGCCAGCAGCTCCCAACGAACGCAAGAGACCCAGTACTTC.

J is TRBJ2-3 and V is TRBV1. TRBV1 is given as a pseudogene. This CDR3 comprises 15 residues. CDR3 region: CTSSLRVNYTDTQYF. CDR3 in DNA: TGCACCAGCAGCCTAAGGGTGAACTACACAGATACGCAGTATTTT.

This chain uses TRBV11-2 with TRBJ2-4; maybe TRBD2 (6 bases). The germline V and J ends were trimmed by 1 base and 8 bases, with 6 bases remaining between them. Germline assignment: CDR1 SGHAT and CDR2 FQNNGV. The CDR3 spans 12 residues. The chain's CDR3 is CASSLGGDIQYF. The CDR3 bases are TGTGCCAGCAGCTTAGGCGGGGACATTCAGTACTTC.

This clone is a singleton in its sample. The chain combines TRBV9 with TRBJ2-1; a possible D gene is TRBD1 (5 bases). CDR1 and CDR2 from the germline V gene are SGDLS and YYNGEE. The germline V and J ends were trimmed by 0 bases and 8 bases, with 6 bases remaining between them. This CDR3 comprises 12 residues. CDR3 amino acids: CASSVEGYEQFF. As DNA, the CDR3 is TGTGCCAGCAGCGTAGAGGGGTATGAGCAGTTCTTC. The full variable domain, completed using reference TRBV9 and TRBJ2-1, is DSGVTQTPKHLITATGQRVTLRCSPRSGDLSVYWYQQSLDQGLQFLIQYYNGEERAKGNILERFSAQQFPDLHSELNLSSLELGDSALYFCASSVEGYEQFFGPGTRLTVL.

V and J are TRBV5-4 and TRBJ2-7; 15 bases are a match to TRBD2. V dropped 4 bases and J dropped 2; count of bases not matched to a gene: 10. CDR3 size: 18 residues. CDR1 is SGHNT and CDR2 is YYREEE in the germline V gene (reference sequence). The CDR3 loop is CASSRPGLAGGGTYEQYF. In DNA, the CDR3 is TGTGCCAGCAGCCGCCCGGGACTAGCGGGAGGAGGGACCTACGAGCAGTACTTC.

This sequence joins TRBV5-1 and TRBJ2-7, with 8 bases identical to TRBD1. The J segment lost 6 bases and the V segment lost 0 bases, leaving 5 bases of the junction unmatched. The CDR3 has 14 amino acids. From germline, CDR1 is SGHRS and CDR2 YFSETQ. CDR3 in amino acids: CASSLAGGYVEQYV. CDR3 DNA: TGCGCCAGCAGCTTGGCAGGGGGCTACGTCGAGCAGTACGTC.

CDR3 DNA sequence: TGTGCCAGCAGCTCCCGGTTCTACGAGCAGTACGTC. It codes for CASSSRFYEQYV. The chain recombines TRBV28 with TRBJ2-7; D remains unclear. V lost 6 bases, J lost 3 bases, and 9 bases lay in between. CDR3 length: 12 amino acids. Germline V CDR1 and CDR2: MDHEN, SYDVKM.

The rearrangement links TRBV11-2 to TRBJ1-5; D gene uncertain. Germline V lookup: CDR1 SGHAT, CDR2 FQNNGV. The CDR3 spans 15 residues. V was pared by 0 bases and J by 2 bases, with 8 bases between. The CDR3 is CASSLDSGRNQPQHF. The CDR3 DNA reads TGTGCCAGCAGCTTAGATTCAGGACGCAATCAGCCCCAGCATTTT.

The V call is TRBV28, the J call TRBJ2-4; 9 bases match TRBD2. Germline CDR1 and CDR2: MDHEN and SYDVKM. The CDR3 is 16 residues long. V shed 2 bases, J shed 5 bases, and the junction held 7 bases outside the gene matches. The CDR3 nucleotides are TGTGCCAGCAGTTTAGGGCTAGCGGGACCCCAAAACATTCAGTACTTC. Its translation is CASSLGLAGPQNIQYF.